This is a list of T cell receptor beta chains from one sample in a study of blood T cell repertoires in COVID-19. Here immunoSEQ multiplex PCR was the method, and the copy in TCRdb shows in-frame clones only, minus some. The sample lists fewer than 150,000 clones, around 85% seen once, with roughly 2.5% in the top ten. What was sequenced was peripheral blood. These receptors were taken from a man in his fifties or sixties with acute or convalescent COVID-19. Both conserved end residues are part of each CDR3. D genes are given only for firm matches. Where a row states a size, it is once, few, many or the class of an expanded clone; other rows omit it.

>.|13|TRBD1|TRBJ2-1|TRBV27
CAARDSTYNEQFF
TGTGCCGCCAGGGACAGTACCTACAATGAGCAGTTCTTC
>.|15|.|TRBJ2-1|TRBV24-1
CATSDSQDSYNEQFF
TGTGCCACCAGTGATTCTCAGGACAGCTACAATGAGCAGTTCTTC
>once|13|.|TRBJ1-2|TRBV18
CASSPTQGHGYTF
TGTGCCAGCTCACCCACACAGGGCCATGGCTACACCTTC
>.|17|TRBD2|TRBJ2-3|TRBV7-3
CASSLSPPTAGEDTQYF
TGTGCCAGCAGCTTAAGTCCCCCCACAGCGGGGGAAGATACGCAGTATTTT
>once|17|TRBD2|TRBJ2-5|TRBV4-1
CASSGLSGREWGETQYF
TGCGCCAGCAGCGGGTTGAGCGGGAGGGAATGGGGAGAGACCCAGTACTTC
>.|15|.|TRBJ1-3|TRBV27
CASRATVFSGNTIYF
TGTGCCAGCAGAGCCACAGTGTTCTCTGGAAACACCATATATTTT
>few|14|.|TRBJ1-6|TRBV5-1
CASSLGGRDSPLHF
TGCGCCAGCAGCTTGGGGGGGAGGGATTCACCCCTCCACTTT
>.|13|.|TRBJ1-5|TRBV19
CASAGDSNQPQHF
TGTGCCAGTGCAGGGGATAGCAATCAGCCCCAGCATTTT
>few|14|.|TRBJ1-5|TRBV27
CASSYQGINQPQHF
TGTGCCAGCAGTTATCAGGGGATAAATCAGCCCCAGCATTTT
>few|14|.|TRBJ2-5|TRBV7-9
CASSPDGSGETQYF
TGTGCCAGCAGCCCGGACGGTTCGGGGGAGACCCAGTACTTC
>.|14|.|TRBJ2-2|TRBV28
CASSIVQNTGELFF
TGTGCCAGCAGTATTGTACAGAACACCGGGGAGCTGTTTTTT
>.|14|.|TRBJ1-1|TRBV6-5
CASSYLGGNTEAFF
TGTGCCAGCAGTTACCTGGGAGGGAACACTGAAGCTTTCTTT
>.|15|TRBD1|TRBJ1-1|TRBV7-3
CASSPSRGLGTEAFF
TGTGCCAGCAGCCCGAGCAGGGGGCTTGGCACTGAAGCTTTCTTT
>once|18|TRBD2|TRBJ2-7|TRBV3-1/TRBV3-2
CASSQDMGGLAVPYEQYF
TGTGCCAGCAGCCAAGATATGGGGGGACTAGCGGTTCCCTACGAGCAGTACTTC
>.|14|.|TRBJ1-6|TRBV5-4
CASSPAHGGSPLHF
TGTGCCAGCAGCCCGGCCCACGGGGGTTCACCCCTCCACTTT
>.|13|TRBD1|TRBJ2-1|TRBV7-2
CASSRDRVAEQFF
TGTGCCAGCAGCAGAGACAGGGTGGCTGAGCAGTTCTTC